This T cell receptor beta chain is drawn from a study of siplizumab effects on memory and regulatory T cells (dated by TCRdb to about 2019). At the level of the whole study: The study examined how the anti-CD2 antibody siplizumab affects alloreactive T-cell subsets in allogeneic mixed lymphocyte reactions built from human PBMCs. Overall results and qualifications from the work: Unstimulated naive T cells appeared to be more diverse than memory T cells, and naive cells seemed to make a substantial contribution to the alloresponse. Among mappable alloreactive CD4+ clones, an average Treg-derived fraction of about 69% was observed with siplizumab, compared with around 28% in control reactions. The cumulative frequency of alloreactive sequences traceable to unstimulated CD4+ memory T cells was significantly reduced by siplizumab. Because sequences at frequencies below about 10^-5 were poorly captured, only a minor fraction of alloreactive clones could be mapped back to unstimulated subsets. Whether proliferating Tregs from siplizumab cultures actually had suppressive function was not functionally confirmed. Roughly 75-95% of proliferating CD4+ or CD8+ clones could not be assigned a naive or memory phenotype.

The CDR3 holds 15 amino acids from the cysteine to the phenylalanine. The read is trimmed to its CDR3 DNA, 45 bases read in frame from base 1. Trimming removed 6 bases from V and 7 bases from J, leaving 18 bases between the germline ends. The germline V gene sets CDR1 to KGHSH and CDR2 to LQKENI. Libraries were built with the immunoSEQ multiplex PCR assay. Roughly 10^5 TCR templates per sample were assayed on the deep sequencing platform. Genomic DNA extracted from sorted T cells was used for TCRbeta CDR3 sequencing. In the source study's methods: The R programming language was used for clonal analysis of TCRbeta CDR3 data. Alloreactive CD4+ and CD8+ clones were defined by comparing unstimulated samples with post-reaction CFSE-low samples. Alloreactive CD4+ clones were assigned to regulatory or non-regulatory origin by matching sequences to sorted unstimulated Treg and non-Treg repertoires. TCRdb holds this immuneACCESS table with in-frame rearrangements only. Some clones are missing; in checked studies, unresolved V genes explain under half, and the rest has no known cause. That table supplies the V and J calls and clone size; D and trimming were determined from the DNA. This sample lists about 100,000 clones; around 90% were detected once. The ten largest clones capture about 11% of the sample.

Turning to this clone: What this receptor recognizes is not known. No qualities accompany the bases; no much larger clone lies one base away.

Sorted unstimulated T cells and proliferating T cells recovered from mixed lymphocyte reactions were subjected to TCRbeta CDR3 sequencing. Fresh whole blood from 9 to 10 HLA-typed healthy donors served as the source for isolating PBMCs. To map where alloreactive clones came from, CD4+ non-regulatory T cells in the unstimulated state were FACS-sorted. The sequence is built from TRBV18 and TRBJ1-4, and TRBD1 may be the D gene, going by 5 matching bases. The sequence was obtained from a human donor in good health. Sample: non-Treg CD4+ T cells sorted from blood. The cell subset or site label corresponds to: FACS-sorted unstimulated CD4+ non-regulatory T cells. The DNA reads as follows: TGTGCCAGCTCCCTAGGCTGGGGCGCGGGTGAAAAACTGTTTTTT. This sequence encodes CASSLGWGAGEKLFF.